This is a list of T cell receptor beta chains from one sample in a study of T cell responses to AZD1222 COVID-19 vaccine. This table comes from immunoSEQ multiplex PCR, and its TCRdb copy is limited to in-frame clones, with some not included. This table has fewer than 90,000 clones, roughly 84% appearing once. The specimen comprised peripheral blood, sampled on day 0 of AZD1222 vaccination. The receptors were gathered from an adult in good health. The CDR3 runs from the conserved cysteine through the conserved F or W. The order of the fields is CDR3 DNA, CDR3 protein, J gene, D gene, clone size, V gene. A D gene is named only where the DNA matches it firmly. Some rows have no size entry. The others give once, few or many, or a class for an expanded clone.

cdr3_nt: TGTGCCAGCAGCTTAGCGGGGGCGGGAGAGACCCAGTACTTC
cdr3_aa: CASSLAGAGETQYF
j_call: TRBJ2-5
d_call: -
clone_size: -
v_call: TRBV11-2

cdr3_nt: TGTGCCAGCAGCCCGGGGGGGACAGTAAGCTCCTATAATTCACCCCTCCACTTT
cdr3_aa: CASSPGGTVSSYNSPLHF
j_call: TRBJ1-6
d_call: TRBD1
clone_size: -
v_call: TRBV5-4

cdr3_nt: TGTGCCAGCAGCCCCACACAGGGATACCAGCCCCAGCATTTT
cdr3_aa: CASSPTQGYQPQHF
j_call: TRBJ1-5
d_call: -
clone_size: -
v_call: TRBV6-5

cdr3_nt: TGTGCCAGCAGCCCCCAGGCGGGTGCGAACACCGGGGAGCTGTTTTTT
cdr3_aa: CASSPQAGANTGELFF
j_call: TRBJ2-2
d_call: -
clone_size: -
v_call: TRBV7-3

cdr3_nt: TGTGCCAGCAGAGACACCCTGAACACTGAAGCTTTCTTT
cdr3_aa: CASRDTLNTEAFF
j_call: TRBJ1-1
d_call: -
clone_size: -
v_call: TRBV28

cdr3_nt: TGTGCCAGCAGCACCCACAGGGGTACATTGGAGACCCAGTACTTC
cdr3_aa: CASSTHRGTLETQYF
j_call: TRBJ2-5
d_call: TRBD1
clone_size: -
v_call: TRBV7-8

cdr3_nt: TGTGCCAGCAGTGAACAGGGACTCGGGGAGCTGTTTTTT
cdr3_aa: CASSEQGLGELFF
j_call: TRBJ2-2
d_call: -
clone_size: -
v_call: TRBV6-1

cdr3_nt: TGTGCCAGCAGTCCCTTTACTAGCGGGGGCCAGAGGGTGTTTTTT
cdr3_aa: CASSPFTSGGQRVFF
j_call: TRBJ2-2
d_call: TRBD2
clone_size: -
v_call: TRBV6-2/TRBV6-3

cdr3_nt: TGTGCCAGCAGCTTAGGGACAGGGGGTTTGCAGCCCCAGCATTTT
cdr3_aa: CASSLGTGGLQPQHF
j_call: TRBJ1-5
d_call: TRBD1
clone_size: -
v_call: TRBV7-9

cdr3_nt: TGTGCCAGCAGGAAGGGGGGACAGAATCAGCCCCAGCATTTT
cdr3_aa: CASRKGGQNQPQHF
j_call: TRBJ1-5
d_call: TRBD1
clone_size: once
v_call: TRBV6-5

cdr3_nt: TGTGCCAGCAGCTTAGCGATAGGGGGGCTTTACAATGAGCAGTTCTTC
cdr3_aa: CASSLAIGGLYNEQFF
j_call: TRBJ2-1
d_call: -
clone_size: -
v_call: TRBV7-2

cdr3_nt: TGTGCCAGCAGTTACGTGGCAGGGAAACAGCCCCAGCATTTT
cdr3_aa: CASSYVAGKQPQHF
j_call: TRBJ1-5
d_call: -
clone_size: -
v_call: TRBV6-5

cdr3_nt: TGTGCCAGCAGCCAAGAAGCATGGAATTCACCCCTCCACTTT
cdr3_aa: CASSQEAWNSPLHF
j_call: TRBJ1-6
d_call: -
clone_size: -
v_call: TRBV14

cdr3_nt: TGTGCCACCCTAGGGGGGCGCGGGAATGAGCAGTTCTTC
cdr3_aa: CATLGGRGNEQFF
j_call: TRBJ2-1
d_call: -
clone_size: few
v_call: TRBV6-5

cdr3_nt: TGTGCCAGCAGCCCTAACCAGGGGCGGGAGACCCAGTACTTC
cdr3_aa: CASSPNQGRETQYF
j_call: TRBJ2-5
d_call: -
clone_size: -
v_call: TRBV11-2

cdr3_nt: TGTGCCACCACACCCCTAGCGGAGGAAAATTTAGAGACCCAGTACTTC
cdr3_aa: CATTPLAEENLETQYF
j_call: TRBJ2-5
d_call: TRBD2
clone_size: -
v_call: TRBV2

cdr3_nt: TGTGCCAGCAACCGGGACAGGGACTTTAGTAATCAGCCCCAGCATTTT
cdr3_aa: CASNRDRDFSNQPQHF
j_call: TRBJ1-5
d_call: TRBD1
clone_size: -
v_call: TRBV2

cdr3_nt: TGTGCCAGCAGTCCCTCCGGAGGTTCACCCCTCCACTTT
cdr3_aa: CASSPSGGSPLHF
j_call: TRBJ1-6
d_call: -
clone_size: once
v_call: TRBV25-1

cdr3_nt: TGCGCCAGCGGAAACAGGGGCCGCCATGAAAAACTGTTTTTT
cdr3_aa: CASGNRGRHEKLFF
j_call: TRBJ1-4
d_call: TRBD1
clone_size: -
v_call: TRBV5-1

cdr3_nt: TGTGCCAGCAGACAGGCTGCCCGACGTCGCGGGGAGCTGTTTTTT
cdr3_aa: CASRQAARRRGELFF
j_call: TRBJ2-2
d_call: -
clone_size: -
v_call: TRBV6-5

cdr3_nt: TGTGCCAGCAGTTTTAAGGTGTGGACTGAAGCTTTCTTT
cdr3_aa: CASSFKVWTEAFF
j_call: TRBJ1-1
d_call: -
clone_size: -
v_call: TRBV27

cdr3_nt: TGTGCCAGCAGTTACTCGACGGGAAGCTCCTACGAGCAGTACTTC
cdr3_aa: CASSYSTGSSYEQYF
j_call: TRBJ2-7
d_call: -
clone_size: -
v_call: TRBV6-5

cdr3_nt: TGTGCCAGCAGCTGGGGATCGGGTAATGAAAAACTGTTTTTT
cdr3_aa: CASSWGSGNEKLFF
j_call: TRBJ1-4
d_call: -
clone_size: -
v_call: TRBV5-4

cdr3_nt: TGTGCCAGCAGCTACGAGGGCGCTGGGACTGAAGCTTTCTTT
cdr3_aa: CASSYEGAGTEAFF
j_call: TRBJ1-1
d_call: -
clone_size: -
v_call: TRBV7-2

cdr3_nt: TGTGCCAGCAGTTTATCGGTTGGGCGGCCCCAGCATTTT
cdr3_aa: CASSLSVGRPQHF
j_call: TRBJ1-5
d_call: -
clone_size: -
v_call: TRBV28

cdr3_nt: TGTGCCAGCAGCGAAAAACCGGGACGGAATAATTCACCCCTCCACTTT
cdr3_aa: CASSEKPGRNNSPLHF
j_call: TRBJ1-6
d_call: -
clone_size: -
v_call: TRBV5-5

cdr3_nt: TGCGCCAGCAGTTCCGGGGGTCTAGCGGGAGGGCGGGGCAATGAGCAGTTCTTC
cdr3_aa: CASSSGGLAGGRGNEQFF
j_call: TRBJ2-1
d_call: TRBD2
clone_size: -
v_call: TRBV4-1

cdr3_nt: TGTGCCAGCAGTTTGGTAGCGGGAGGATTAATGATAGAAGAGACCCAGTACTTC
cdr3_aa: CASSLVAGGLMIEETQYF
j_call: TRBJ2-5
d_call: TRBD2
clone_size: once
v_call: TRBV27

cdr3_nt: TGTGCCAGCAGCTCCACGGACAGGGTGGGTCAGCCCCAGCATTTT
cdr3_aa: CASSSTDRVGQPQHF
j_call: TRBJ1-5
d_call: TRBD1
clone_size: -
v_call: TRBV28

cdr3_nt: TGTGCCAGCAGACCGGACTCTAGCAGGCATTTCTTC
cdr3_aa: CASRPDSSRHFF
j_call: TRBJ2-1
d_call: -
clone_size: -
v_call: TRBV6-6

cdr3_nt: TGTGCCAGCAGCTCCCAAGGGGAACTACCAAACCTGGAGACCCAGTACTTC
cdr3_aa: CASSSQGELPNLETQYF
j_call: TRBJ2-5
d_call: -
clone_size: -
v_call: TRBV11-2

cdr3_nt: TGTGCCAGCAGCCAACCTCGGGACAGGGTTGGCTACACCTTC
cdr3_aa: CASSQPRDRVGYTF
j_call: TRBJ1-2
d_call: -
clone_size: -
v_call: TRBV21-1

cdr3_nt: TGTGCCAGCAGCTTAGGGGGCGGGGAGCAGTTCTTC
cdr3_aa: CASSLGGGEQFF
j_call: TRBJ2-1
d_call: -
clone_size: few
v_call: TRBV11-3

cdr3_nt: TGCGCCAGCAGCCAGTTTGAGGGAGAGTACACCGGGGAGCTGTTTTTT
cdr3_aa: CASSQFEGEYTGELFF
j_call: TRBJ2-2
d_call: -
clone_size: -
v_call: TRBV4-1

cdr3_nt: TGTGCCATTTCCGGGACAGGGGAATATGGCTACACCTTC
cdr3_aa: CAISGTGEYGYTF
j_call: TRBJ1-2
d_call: TRBD1
clone_size: -
v_call: TRBV6-5

cdr3_nt: TGTGCCAGCAGCTCCAGGGGGCTGAACGGGGAGCTGTTTTTT
cdr3_aa: CASSSRGLNGELFF
j_call: TRBJ2-2
d_call: TRBD1
clone_size: -
v_call: TRBV7-7

cdr3_nt: TGTGCCAGCAGACCACCGACGGGGGGCTCCTACGAGCAGTACTTC
cdr3_aa: CASRPPTGGSYEQYF
j_call: TRBJ2-7
d_call: TRBD2
clone_size: -
v_call: TRBV6-5

cdr3_nt: TGTGCCAGCAGTGAGAGGTCGATCTTATCTTTT
cdr3_aa: CASSERSILSF
j_call: TRBJ1-4
d_call: -
clone_size: once
v_call: TRBV6-1

cdr3_nt: TGTGCCAGCAGTAACCTCGAGACCCAGTACTTC
cdr3_aa: CASSNLETQYF
j_call: TRBJ2-5
d_call: -
clone_size: -
v_call: TRBV12-3/TRBV12-4

cdr3_nt: TGTGCCAGCAGCCGGGGGGGTATCGCTGAAGCTTTCTTT
cdr3_aa: CASSRGGIAEAFF
j_call: TRBJ1-1
d_call: -
clone_size: -
v_call: TRBV7-8

cdr3_nt: TGCAGTGCTAGTTCTGAGCGGGAGTTGGTAGATACGCAGTATTTT
cdr3_aa: CSASSERELVDTQYF
j_call: TRBJ2-3
d_call: TRBD2
clone_size: -
v_call: TRBV20-1

cdr3_nt: TGTGCCAGCAGCCGGGGCGGGGGAACTGAAGCTTTCTTT
cdr3_aa: CASSRGGGTEAFF
j_call: TRBJ1-1
d_call: -
clone_size: -
v_call: TRBV3-1/TRBV3-2

cdr3_nt: TGTGCCAGCAGCTCCGGACAGGGGGGTACTGAAGCTTTCTTT
cdr3_aa: CASSSGQGGTEAFF
j_call: TRBJ1-1
d_call: TRBD1
clone_size: -
v_call: TRBV5-4

cdr3_nt: TGTGCCAGTAATTTCGGCATTAATTCACCCCTCCACTTT
cdr3_aa: CASNFGINSPLHF
j_call: TRBJ1-6
d_call: -
clone_size: -
v_call: TRBV19

cdr3_nt: TGTGCCTGGAGCAGAAACCCTGGGACAGGCGCCTTCTACGAGCAGTACTTC
cdr3_aa: CAWSRNPGTGAFYEQYF
j_call: TRBJ2-7
d_call: TRBD1
clone_size: -
v_call: TRBV30

cdr3_nt: TGTGCCATCAGTGATGTCACCGGGGAGCTGTTTTTT
cdr3_aa: CAISDVTGELFF
j_call: TRBJ2-2
d_call: -
clone_size: -
v_call: TRBV10-3

cdr3_nt: TGTGCCAGCAGGAGGACAGATTGGCCTGAAGCTTTCTTT
cdr3_aa: CASRRTDWPEAFF
j_call: TRBJ1-1
d_call: -
clone_size: -
v_call: TRBV7-2

cdr3_nt: TGTGCCAGCAGCCATATCCCGGGGGAGCTGTTTTTT
cdr3_aa: CASSHIPGELFF
j_call: TRBJ2-2
d_call: -
clone_size: -
v_call: TRBV11-2